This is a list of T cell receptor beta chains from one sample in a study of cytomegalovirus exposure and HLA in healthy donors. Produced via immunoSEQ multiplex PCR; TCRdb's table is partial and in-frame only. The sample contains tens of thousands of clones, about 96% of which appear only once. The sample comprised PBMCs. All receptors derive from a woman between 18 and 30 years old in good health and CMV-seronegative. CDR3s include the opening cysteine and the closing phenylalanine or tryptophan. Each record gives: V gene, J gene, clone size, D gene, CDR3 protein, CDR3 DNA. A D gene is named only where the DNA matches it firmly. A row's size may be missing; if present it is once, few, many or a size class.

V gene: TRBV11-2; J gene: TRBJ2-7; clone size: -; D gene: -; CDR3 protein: CASSPPTGVGQYF; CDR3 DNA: TGTGCCAGCAGCCCACCCACGGGAGTGGGGCAGTACTTC
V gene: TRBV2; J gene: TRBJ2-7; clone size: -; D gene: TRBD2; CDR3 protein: CASKASGFGGRASVWYEQYF; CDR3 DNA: TGTGCCAGCAAAGCTTCCGGTTTCGGCGGGAGGGCCTCGGTTTGGTACGAGCAGTACTTC
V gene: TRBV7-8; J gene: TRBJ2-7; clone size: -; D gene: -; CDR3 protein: CASSLALLPYEQYF; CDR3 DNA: TGTGCCAGCAGCTTAGCACTCCTGCCCTACGAGCAGTACTTC
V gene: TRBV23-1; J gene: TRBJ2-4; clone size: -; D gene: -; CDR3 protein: CASSQRLQKLNIQYF; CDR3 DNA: TGCGCCAGCAGTCAAAGGCTACAGAAACTAAACATTCAGTACTTC
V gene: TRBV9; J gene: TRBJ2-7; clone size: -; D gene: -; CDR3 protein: CASSVDGTSYEQYF; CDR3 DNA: TGTGCCAGCAGCGTAGACGGGACTTCCTACGAGCAGTACTTC
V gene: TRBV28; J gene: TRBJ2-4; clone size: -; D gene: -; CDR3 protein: CASRTDREVKNIQYF; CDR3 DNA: TGTGCCAGCAGAACCGACAGGGAGGTAAAAAACATTCAGTACTTC
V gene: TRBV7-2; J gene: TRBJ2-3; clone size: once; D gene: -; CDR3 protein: CASSLVPETDTQYF; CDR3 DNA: TGTGCCAGCAGCTTAGTCCCGGAGACAGATACGCAGTATTTT
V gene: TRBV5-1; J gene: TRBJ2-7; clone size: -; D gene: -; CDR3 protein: CASSLALGRGYSYEQYF; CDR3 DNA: TGCGCCAGCAGCTTGGCCTTAGGCAGGGGTTACTCCTACGAGCAGTACTTC
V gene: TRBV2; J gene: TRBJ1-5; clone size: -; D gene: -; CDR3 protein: CASSDRWAVNQPQHF; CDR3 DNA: TGTGCCAGCAGTGATAGGTGGGCAGTCAATCAGCCCCAGCATTTT
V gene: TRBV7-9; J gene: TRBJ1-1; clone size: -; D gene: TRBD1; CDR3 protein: CASSARQGFPTEAFF; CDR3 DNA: TGTGCCAGCAGCGCCCGACAGGGGTTCCCCACTGAAGCTTTCTTT
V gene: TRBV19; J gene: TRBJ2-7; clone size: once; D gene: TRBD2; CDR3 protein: CASSEIAGVRVEQYF; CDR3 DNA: TGTGCCAGTAGTGAAATAGCGGGAGTTCGCGTCGAGCAGTACTTC
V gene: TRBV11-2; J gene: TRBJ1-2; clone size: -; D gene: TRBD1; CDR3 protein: CASSSRDTGEDYGYTF; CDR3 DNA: TGTGCCAGCAGCTCCAGGGACACAGGGGAGGACTATGGCTACACCTTC
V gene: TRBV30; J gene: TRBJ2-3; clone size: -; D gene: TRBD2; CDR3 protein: CAWSPLGGVTDTQYF; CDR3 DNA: TGTGCCTGGAGCCCCCTTGGGGGGGTCACAGATACGCAGTATTTT
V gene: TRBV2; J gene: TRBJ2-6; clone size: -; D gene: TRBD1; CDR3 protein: CASSGATGTGPGANVLTF; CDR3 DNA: TGTGCCAGCAGTGGAGCGACAGGGACAGGCCCTGGGGCCAACGTCCTGACTTTC
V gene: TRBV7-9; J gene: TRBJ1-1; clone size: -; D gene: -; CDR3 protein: CASSTTWGRNTEAFF; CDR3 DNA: TGTGCCAGCAGCACTACCTGGGGGCGGAACACTGAAGCTTTCTTT
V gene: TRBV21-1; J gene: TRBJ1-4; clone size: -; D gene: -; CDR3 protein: CASPPETGTDNEKLFF; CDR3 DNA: TGTGCCAGTCCACCCGAAACCGGGACAGATAATGAAAAACTGTTTTTT
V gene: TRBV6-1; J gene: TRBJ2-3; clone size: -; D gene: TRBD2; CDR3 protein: CASSGTGTTTDTQYF; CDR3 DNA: TGTGCCAGCAGTGGGACCGGGACTACTACGGATACGCAGTATTTT
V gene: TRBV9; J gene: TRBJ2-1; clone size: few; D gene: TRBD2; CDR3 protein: CASSGTRGYNEQFF; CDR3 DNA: TGTGCCAGCAGCGGGACTAGAGGGTACAATGAGCAGTTCTTC
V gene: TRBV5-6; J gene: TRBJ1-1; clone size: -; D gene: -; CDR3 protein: CASSPDSTSEAFF; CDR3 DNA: TGTGCCAGCAGCCCCGACAGTACCTCTGAAGCTTTCTTT
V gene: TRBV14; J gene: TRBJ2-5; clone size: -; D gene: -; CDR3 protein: CASSQEEGQETQYF; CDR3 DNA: TGTGCCAGCAGCCAAGAAGAGGGACAAGAGACCCAGTACTTC
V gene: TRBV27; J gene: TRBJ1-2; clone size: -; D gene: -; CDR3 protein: CASSLGGGWGYTF; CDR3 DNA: TGTGCCAGCAGTTTGGGAGGCGGGTGGGGCTACACCTTC
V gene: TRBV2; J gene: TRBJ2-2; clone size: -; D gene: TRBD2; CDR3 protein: CASSEVLAGGELFF; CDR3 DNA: TGTGCCAGCAGTGAGGTACTAGCGGGCGGGGAGCTGTTTTTT
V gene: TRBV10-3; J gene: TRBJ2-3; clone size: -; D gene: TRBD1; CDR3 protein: CAILRGPSTDTQYF; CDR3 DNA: TGTGCCATCCTCAGGGGGCCTAGCACAGATACGCAGTATTTT
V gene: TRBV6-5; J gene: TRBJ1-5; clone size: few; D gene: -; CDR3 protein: CASSGQTDQPQHF; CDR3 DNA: TGTGCCAGCTCTGGACAGACCGATCAGCCCCAGCATTTT
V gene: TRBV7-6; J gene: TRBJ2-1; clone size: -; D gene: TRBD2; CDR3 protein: CASSAGVEQFF; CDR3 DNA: TGTGCCAGCAGCGCGGGAGTTGAGCAGTTCTTC
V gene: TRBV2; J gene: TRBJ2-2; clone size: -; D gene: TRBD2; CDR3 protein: CASRPRRDGGRGNTGELFF; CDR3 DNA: TGTGCCAGCAGACCCCGCCGGGACGGCGGGAGAGGGAACACCGGGGAGCTGTTTTTT
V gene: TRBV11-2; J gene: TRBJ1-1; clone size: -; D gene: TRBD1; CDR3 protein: CASSLVTGAGWRSTEAFF; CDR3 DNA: TGTGCCAGCAGCCTCGTTACAGGGGCAGGGTGGAGGAGCACTGAAGCTTTCTTT
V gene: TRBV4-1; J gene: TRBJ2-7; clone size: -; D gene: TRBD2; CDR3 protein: CASSLTLAGGYEQYF; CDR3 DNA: TGCGCCAGCAGCCTTACGCTAGCGGGAGGCTACGAGCAGTACTTC
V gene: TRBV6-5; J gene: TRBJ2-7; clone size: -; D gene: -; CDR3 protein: CASSNRGGPYEQYF; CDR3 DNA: TGTGCCAGCAGCAACAGAGGCGGGCCCTACGAGCAGTACTTC
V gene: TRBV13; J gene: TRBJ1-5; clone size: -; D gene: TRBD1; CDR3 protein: CASSLGQGDQPQHF; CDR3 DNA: TGTGCCAGCAGCCTCGGACAGGGGGATCAGCCCCAGCATTTT
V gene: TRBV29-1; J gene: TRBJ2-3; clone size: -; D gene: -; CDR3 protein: CSGPGTTTDTQYF; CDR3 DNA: TGCAGCGGCCCTGGGACAACTACAGATACGCAGTATTTT
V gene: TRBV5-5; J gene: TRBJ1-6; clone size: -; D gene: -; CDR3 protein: CASSLYISSYNSPLHF; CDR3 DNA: TGTGCCAGCAGCTTGTACATAAGCTCCTATAATTCACCCCTCCACTTT
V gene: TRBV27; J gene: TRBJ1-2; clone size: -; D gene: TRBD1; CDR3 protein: CASSQEGQGVIYGYTF; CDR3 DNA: TGTGCCAGCAGTCAGGAGGGACAGGGGGTAATCTATGGCTACACCTTC
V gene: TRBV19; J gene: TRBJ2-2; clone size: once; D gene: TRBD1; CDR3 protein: CASKDRGPVGELFF; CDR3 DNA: TGTGCCAGTAAGGACAGGGGGCCTGTCGGGGAGCTGTTTTTT
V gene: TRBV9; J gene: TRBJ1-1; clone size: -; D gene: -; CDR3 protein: CASSVGPSATSAFF; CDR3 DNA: TGTGCCAGCAGCGTAGGTCCCTCAGCGACGAGTGCTTTCTTT
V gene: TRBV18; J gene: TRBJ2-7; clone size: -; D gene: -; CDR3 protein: CASSPGEPGEQYF; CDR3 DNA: TGTGCCAGCTCCCCGGGGGAGCCCGGCGAGCAGTACTTC
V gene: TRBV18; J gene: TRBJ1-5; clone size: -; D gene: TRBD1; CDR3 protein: CASSPPGGEYQPQHF; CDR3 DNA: TGTGCCAGCTCACCACCAGGGGGCGAGTATCAGCCCCAGCATTTT
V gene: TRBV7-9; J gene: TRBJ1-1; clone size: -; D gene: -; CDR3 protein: CASSLVATEAFF; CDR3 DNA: TGTGCCAGCAGCCTCGTGGCCACTGAAGCTTTCTTT
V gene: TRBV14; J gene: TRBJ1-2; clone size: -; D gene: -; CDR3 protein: CASSQGRVGGYTF; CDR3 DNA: TGTGCCAGCAGCCAGGGCAGGGTTGGTGGCTACACCTTC
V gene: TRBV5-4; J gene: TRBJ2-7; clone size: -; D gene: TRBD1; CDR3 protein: CASSLQGQGFYEQYF; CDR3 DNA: TGTGCCAGCAGCTTGCAGGGACAGGGTTTTTACGAGCAGTACTTC
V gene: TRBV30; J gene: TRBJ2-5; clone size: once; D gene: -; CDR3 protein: CAWSLGVEETQYF; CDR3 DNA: TGTGCCTGGAGTCTGGGCGTAGAAGAGACCCAGTACTTC
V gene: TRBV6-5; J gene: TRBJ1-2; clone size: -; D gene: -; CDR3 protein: CASRQGNYGYTF; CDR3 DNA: TGTGCCAGCAGACAGGGCAACTATGGCTACACCTTC
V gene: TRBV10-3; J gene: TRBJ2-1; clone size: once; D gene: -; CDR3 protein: CAISPQGNEQFF; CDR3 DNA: TGTGCCATCAGCCCCCAGGGTAATGAGCAGTTCTTC
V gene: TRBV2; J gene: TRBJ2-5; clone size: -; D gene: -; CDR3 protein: CASRRDSGIETQYF; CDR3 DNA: TGTGCCAGCAGGCGGGACAGTGGAATAGAGACCCAGTACTTC
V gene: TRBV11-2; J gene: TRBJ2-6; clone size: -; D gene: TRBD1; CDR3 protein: CASSFSGQSGANVLTF; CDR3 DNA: TGTGCCAGCAGCTTCTCGGGACAGTCTGGGGCCAACGTCCTGACTTTC
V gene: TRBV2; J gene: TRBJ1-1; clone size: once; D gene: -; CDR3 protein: CASRPQVMNTEAFF; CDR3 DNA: TGTGCCAGCAGGCCACAGGTTATGAACACTGAAGCTTTCTTT
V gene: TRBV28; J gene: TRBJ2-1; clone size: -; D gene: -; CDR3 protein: CASSFLAEQFF; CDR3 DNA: TGTGCCAGCAGTTTTCTAGCGGAGCAGTTCTTC
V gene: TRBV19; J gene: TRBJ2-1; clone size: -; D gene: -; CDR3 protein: CASSIDYRVGNEQFF; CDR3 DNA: TGTGCCAGTAGTATTGACTACCGGGTTGGGAATGAGCAGTTCTTC
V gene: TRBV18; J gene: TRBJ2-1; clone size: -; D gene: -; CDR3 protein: CASSPQGGTRDNEQFF; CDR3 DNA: TGTGCCAGCTCACCGCAGGGAGGGACAAGGGACAATGAGCAGTTCTTC
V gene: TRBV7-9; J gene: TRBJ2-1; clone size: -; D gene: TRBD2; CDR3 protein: CASSHQREGLNEQFF; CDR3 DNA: TGTGCCAGCAGCCACCAGCGGGAGGGCCTCAATGAGCAGTTCTTC
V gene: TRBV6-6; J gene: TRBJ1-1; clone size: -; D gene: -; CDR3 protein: CASSYGGPNTEAFF; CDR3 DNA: TGTGCCAGCAGTTACGGGGGCCCAAACACTGAAGCTTTCTTT
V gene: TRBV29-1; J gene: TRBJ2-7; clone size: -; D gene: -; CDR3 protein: CSVATRGLAYEQYF; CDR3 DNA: TGCAGCGTCGCGACTAGAGGTCTTGCGTACGAGCAGTACTTC
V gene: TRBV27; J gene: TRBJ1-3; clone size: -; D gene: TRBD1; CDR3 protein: CASSRDRADNTIYF; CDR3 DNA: TGTGCCAGCAGTCGCGACAGGGCTGACAACACCATATATTTT
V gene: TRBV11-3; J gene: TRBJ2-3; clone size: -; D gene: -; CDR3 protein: CASSPKESDTQYF; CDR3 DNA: TGTGCCAGCAGCCCAAAGGAGTCAGATACGCAGTATTTT
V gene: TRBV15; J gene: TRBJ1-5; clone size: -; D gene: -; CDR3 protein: CATSRDRVRQNQPQHF; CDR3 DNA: TGTGCCACCAGCAGAGACAGGGTGAGGCAAAATCAGCCCCAGCATTTT
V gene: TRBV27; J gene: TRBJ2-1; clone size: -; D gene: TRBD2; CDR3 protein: CASSSWAGVWNEQFF; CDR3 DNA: TGTGCCAGCAGTTCGTGGGCGGGAGTATGGAATGAGCAGTTCTTC